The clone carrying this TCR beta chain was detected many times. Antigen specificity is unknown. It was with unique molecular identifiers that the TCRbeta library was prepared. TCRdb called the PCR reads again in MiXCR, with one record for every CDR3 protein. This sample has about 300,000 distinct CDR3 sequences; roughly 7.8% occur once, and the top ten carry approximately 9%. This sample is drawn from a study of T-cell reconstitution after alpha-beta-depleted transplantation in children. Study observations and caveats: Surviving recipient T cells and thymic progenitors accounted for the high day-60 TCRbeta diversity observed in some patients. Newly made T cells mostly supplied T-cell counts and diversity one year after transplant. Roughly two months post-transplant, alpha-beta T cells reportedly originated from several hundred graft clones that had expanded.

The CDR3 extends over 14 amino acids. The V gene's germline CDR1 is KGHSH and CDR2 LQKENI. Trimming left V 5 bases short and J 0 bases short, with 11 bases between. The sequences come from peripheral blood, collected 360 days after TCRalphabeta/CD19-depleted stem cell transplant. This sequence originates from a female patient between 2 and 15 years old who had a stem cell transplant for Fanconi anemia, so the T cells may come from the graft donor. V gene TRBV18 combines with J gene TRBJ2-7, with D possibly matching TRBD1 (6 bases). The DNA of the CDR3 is TGTGCCAGCTCAAGACTGACAGGCTCCTACGAGCAGTACTTC. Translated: CASSRLTGSYEQYF.